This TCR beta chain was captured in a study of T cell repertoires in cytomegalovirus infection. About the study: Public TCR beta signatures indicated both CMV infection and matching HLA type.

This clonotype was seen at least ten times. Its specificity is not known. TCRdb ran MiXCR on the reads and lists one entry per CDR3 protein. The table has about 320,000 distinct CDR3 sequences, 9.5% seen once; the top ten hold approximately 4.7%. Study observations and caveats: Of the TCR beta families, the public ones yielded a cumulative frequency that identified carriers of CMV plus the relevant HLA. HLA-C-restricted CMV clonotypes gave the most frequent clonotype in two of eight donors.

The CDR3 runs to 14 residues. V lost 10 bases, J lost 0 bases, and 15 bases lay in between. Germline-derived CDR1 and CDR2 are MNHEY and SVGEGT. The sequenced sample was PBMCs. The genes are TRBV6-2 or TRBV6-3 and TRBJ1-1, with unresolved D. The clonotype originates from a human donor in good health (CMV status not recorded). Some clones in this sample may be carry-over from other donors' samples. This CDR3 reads CATRAAPMNTEAFF. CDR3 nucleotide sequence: TGTGCCACCAGAGCGGCCCCTATGAACACTGAAGCTTTCTTT.